This T cell receptor (beta chain) comes out of a study of blood T cell repertoires in COVID-19. As for the study in general: Samples came from the United States, Italy and Spain, spanning acute and convalescent COVID-19.

Under the authors' procedure: It was from reference gene primer amplification that nucleated cell counts were estimated. The repertoire was sequenced with immunoSEQ multiplex PCR; TCRdb's copy has only in-frame clones and lacks some. The DNA gave D and trimming, while V, J and clone size come from that table. The table includes 90,000 to 130,000 clones, roughly 82% detected once. This CDR3 has 18 amino acids. V lost 5 bases, J lost 0 bases, and 20 bases lay in between. The V gene's germline CDR1 is SGHNT and CDR2 YENEEA. Sequences were obtained from peripheral blood. The source is a woman aged 55-69 years with acute or convalescent COVID-19. V gene TRBV11-3 combines with J gene TRBJ1-5; D might be TRBD1 (5 bases). CDR3 amino acids: CASSSRDLRRASNQPQHF. The CDR3 bases are TGTGCCAGCAGCAGCCGGGACCTAAGGAGGGCTAGCAATCAGCCCCAGCATTTT.